Following are 25 T cell receptor beta chains from one sample sequenced in a study of cytomegalovirus exposure and HLA in healthy donors. The PCR had 60 Vbeta and 13 Jbeta primers. Assay used: immunoSEQ multiplex PCR; TCRdb lists only in-frame clones, some missing. Counted here are over 200,000 clones, more than 75% occurring once; the ten biggest clones make up 1% to 1.5%. Sequencing was carried out using PBMCs. Receptors originate from a human donor in good health.

There are a few counts of this clone. J is TRBJ2-7 and V is TRBV6-6, with D perhaps matching TRBD1 (6 bases). Germline values: CDR1 MNHNY, CDR2 SVGAGI (reference sequence). V shed 3 bases and J shed 2 bases, with 11 bases lying between them. The CDR3 has 14 residues. CDR3 sequence: CASSYTGLAYEQYF. CDR3 DNA: TGTGCCAGCAGTTATACAGGGTTGGCCTACGAGCAGTACTTC.

This chain links TRBV7-2 with TRBJ2-7, with a possible D match to TRBD1 (5 bases). Trimming took off 0 bases at V and 4 bases at J, with 13 bases between the two ends. The V gene's germline CDR1 is SGHTA and CDR2 FQGNSA. The CDR3 is 15 residues long. The CDR3 region has the DNA TGTGCCAGCAGCTTAGCAAGGGGAAGTTTGTACGAGCAGTACTTC. Protein product: CASSLARGSLYEQYF.

The chain recombines TRBV27 with TRBJ2-1; TRBD2 agrees at 7 bases. Losses at the gene ends were 7 bases for V and 0 bases for J; bases not matched to a gene: 6. The germline V gene has CDR1 MNHEY and CDR2 SMNVEV (reference sequence). The CDR3 is 15 amino acids. CDR3 sequence: CASKSTSNSYNEQFF. DNA for the CDR3: TGTGCCAGCAAATCGACTAGCAACTCCTACAATGAGCAGTTCTTC.

V gene TRBV25-1 combines with J gene TRBJ1-2; D not resolved. This CDR3 contains 14 residues. The germline CDR1 and CDR2 sequences are MGHDK and SYGVNS. The germline V and J ends were trimmed by 1 base and 10 bases, with 16 bases remaining between them. CDR3 coding DNA: TGTGCCAGCAGTGAATCTGCCGCGTTTGATGACTACACCTTC. It specifies CASSESAAFDDYTF.

V gene TRBV6-1 combines with J gene TRBJ2-3, with 7 positions matching TRBD2. The V segment lost 6 bases and the J segment 0 bases; nucleotides outside the gene matches: 9. CDR1 is MNHNS and CDR2 is SASEGT in the germline V gene. The length of the CDR3 is 16 residues. DNA of the CDR3: TGTGCCAGCAGAGAACGGGGTAGCGGGAGCACAGATACGCAGTATTTT. Its protein is CASRERGSGSTDTQYF.

The genes are TRBV7-9 and TRBJ2-5; a weak D match, TRBD2 (6 bases). CDR1 SEHNR and CDR2 FQNEAQ come from the germline V gene (reference sequence). V was cut by 1 base and J by 10 bases, with 7 bases left in between. This CDR3 is built from 11 residues. The CDR3 DNA follows: TGTGCCAGCAGCTTAGGGGAGGTCCAGTACTTC. This codes for CASSLGEVQYF. The variable domain in full, completed from reference TRBV7-9 and TRBJ2-5, reads DTGVSQNPRHKITKRGQNVTFRCDPISEHNRLYWYRQTLGQGPEFLTYFQNEAQLEKSRLLSDRFSAERPKGSFSTLEIQRTEQGDSAMYLCASSLGEVQYFGPGTRLLVL.

The rearrangement joins TRBV6-4 to TRBJ2-5; D remains unclear. Germline V gene sequence: CDR1 MRHNA, CDR2 SNTAGT. This CDR3 contains 14 residues. Trimming pared 0 bases from V and 5 bases from J, leaving 10 bases between. The CDR3 nucleotides are TGTGCCAGCAGTGACTCTGTTTTTTCGGAGACCCAGTACTTC. It codes for CASSDSVFSETQYF.

This chain joins TRBV6-5 and TRBJ1-2; possibly TRBD1 for D (5 bases). CDR3 size: 13 residues. V shed 0 bases and J shed 8 bases, with 10 bases lying between them. The germline V gene has CDR1 MNHEY and CDR2 SVGAGI. DNA for the CDR3: TGTGCCAGCAGTTACTCGGCGGGGCGAGGCTACACCTTC. It translates to CASSYSAGRGYTF.

This chain uses TRBV6-5 with TRBJ2-5, with 8 nucleotides matching TRBD2. The CDR3 extends over 16 amino acids. V lost 0 bases and J lost 6; bases outside the gene matches: 9. CDR1 MNHEY and CDR2 SVGAGI come from the germline V gene. Here the CDR3 DNA reads TGTGCCAGCAGTTACTCGCCAGCGGGAGTCCAGAAGACCCAGTACTTC. It yields the protein CASSYSPAGVQKTQYF.

V is TRBV27 and J is TRBJ2-1; 10 bases match TRBD2. The CDR3 runs to 16 residues. The germline CDR1 and CDR2 sequences are MNHEY and SMNVEV (reference sequence). V shed 5 bases, J shed 3 bases, and the junction held 7 bases outside the gene matches. CDR3 sequence reads: CASSPGVAGGYNEQFF. Here the CDR3 DNA reads TGTGCCAGCAGTCCGGGAGTAGCGGGAGGCTACAATGAGCAGTTCTTC.

This chain joins TRBV15 and TRBJ2-7, with D perhaps TRBD2 (6 bases). The CDR3 covers 14 residues. Trimming took 4 bases from V and 2 from J, leaving 12 bases between them. Germline CDR1 LNHNV, CDR2 YYDKDF (reference sequence). This CDR3 reads CATSTIAATYEQYF. In nucleotides, the CDR3 is TGTGCCACCAGCACAATAGCGGCAACCTACGAGCAGTACTTC.

The chain recombines TRBV19 with TRBJ2-2; tentative D call: TRBD2 (6 bases). CDR3 length: 14 residues. V was shortened by 6 bases and J by 1 base, with 9 bases between the two germline ends. Germline V gives CDR1 LNHDA, CDR2 SQIVND (reference sequence). For the CDR3, the DNA is TGTGCCAGTAGGGGTAGCGGGAACACCGGGGAGCTGTTTTTT. This translates into CASRGSGNTGELFF.

This chain links TRBV7-2 with TRBJ2-5, with 9 bases fitting TRBD2. V gave up 1 base and J gave up 5 bases; unmatched junction bases: 11. This CDR3 has 17 amino acids. Germline V gene lookup returns CDR1 SGHTA and CDR2 FQGNSA. CDR3 protein: CASSLGVGGRALETQYF. CDR3 in DNA: TGTGCCAGCAGCTTAGGGGTCGGCGGGAGGGCCCTGGAGACCCAGTACTTC.

CDR3 DNA: TGTGCCTGGACCAAGAACACCGGGGAGCTGTTTTTT. Its translation is CAWTKNTGELFF. V and J are TRBV30 and TRBJ2-2; D gene ambiguous. Germline-derived CDR1 and CDR2 are GTSNPN and SVGIG (reference sequence). This CDR3 contains 12 residues. V gave up 4 bases and J gave up 1 base, with 4 bases separating them.

The chain links TRBV6-5 to TRBJ1-1; tentatively, D is TRBD1 (6 bases). Trimming cost V 6 bases and J 9 bases, with 17 bases left between them. CDR1 and CDR2 (germline): MNHEY, SVGAGI. The CDR3 totals 13 residues. CDR3 amino acids: CASRPFGTRKAFF. CDR3 DNA sequence: TGTGCCAGCAGACCCTTTGGGACAAGAAAAGCTTTCTTT.

The chain uses TRBV7-2 and TRBJ1-5, with a weak D call TRBD1 (5 bases). The CDR3 is made up of 13 amino acids. Looked up from germline, CDR1 is SGHTA and CDR2 is FQGNSA. The V and J ends lost 4 bases and 3 bases respectively, with 7 bases between them. CDR3 nucleotides: TGTGCCAGCAGCTCGACAGTCAATCAGCCCCAGCATTTT. Amino acid sequence: CASSSTVNQPQHF.

This chain uses TRBV28 with TRBJ2-1; maybe TRBD1 (5 bases). CDR1 and CDR2 from the germline V gene are MDHEN and SYDVKM. CDR3 length: 12 residues. V shed 6 bases and J shed 4 bases, with 7 bases lying between them. The CDR3 DNA sequence: TGTGCCAGCAGCCGACAGTACAATGAGCAGTTCTTC. Protein product: CASSRQYNEQFF.

V and J are TRBV9 and TRBJ2-3; a weak D match, TRBD1 (6 bases). Deletions cut 3 bases from V and 7 bases from J, with 18 bases between. The CDR3 spans 15 residues. Germline CDR1 is SGDLS and CDR2 is YYNGEE. The CDR3 loop reads CASSDWGQGRNTQYF. In DNA, the CDR3 is TGTGCCAGCAGCGACTGGGGGCAGGGAAGAAATACGCAGTATTTT. The variable domain in full, with the rest retrieved from reference TRBV9 and TRBJ2-3, is DSGVTQTPKHLITATGQRVTLRCSPRSGDLSVYWYQQSLDQGLQFLIQYYNGEERAKGNILERFSAQQFPDLHSELNLSSLELGDSALYFCASSDWGQGRNTQYFGPGTRLTVL.

This rearrangement joins TRBV5-6 to TRBJ2-3; 7 positions match TRBD2. Germline lookup yields CDR1 SGHDT and CDR2 YYEEEE. Trimming cost V 0 bases and J 8 bases; bases outside gene matches: 9. The CDR3 covers 15 residues. The CDR3 here is CASSLGWRGLGTQYF. The CDR3 region has the DNA TGTGCCAGCAGCTTGGGGTGGCGGGGGTTGGGTACGCAGTATTTT.

Only a few counts were recorded for this clone. The chain joins TRBV18 to TRBJ2-5; unclear D gene. V lost 4 bases to trimming and J lost 0 bases, with 3 bases between them. The CDR3 has 12 amino acids. Germline CDR1 KGHSH, CDR2 LQKENI. CDR3 sequence: CASSRDQETQYF. CDR3 coding DNA: TGTGCCAGCTCACGCGACCAAGAGACCCAGTACTTC. The full variable domain, its missing parts supplied by reference TRBV18 and TRBJ2-5, is NAGVMQNPRHLVRRRGQEARLRCSPMKGHSHVYWYRQLPEEGLKFMVYLQKENIIDESGMPKERFSAEFPKEGPSILRIQQVVRGDSAAYFCASSRDQETQYFGPGTRLLVL.

The chain is built from TRBV9 and TRBJ2-5; 9 nucleotides line up with TRBD2. The CDR3 is 13 amino acids. The germline V gene encodes CDR1 SGDLS and CDR2 YYNGEE. Trimming took 7 bases from V and 4 from J; bases not matched to a gene: 5. The CDR3 here is CASGFSGRETQYF. The CDR3 nucleotides read TGTGCCAGCGGATTTAGCGGGAGAGAGACCCAGTACTTC.

Of note for this clone: At one of its ends the junction is not consistent with the germline gene, which may arise from a read error. The chain uses TRBV7-3 and TRBJ2-6; 7 bases are shared with TRBD2. The CDR3 length is 16 residues. Germline loops: CDR1 SGHTA, CDR2 FQGTGA. The CDR3 sequence is CTSSRAGNSGANVLTF. CDR3 DNA sequence: TGTACCAGCAGCCGAGCGGGGAACTCTGGGGCCAACGTCCTGACTTTC.

The chain couples TRBV11-2 to TRBJ2-2; 11 positions match TRBD2. This CDR3 is built from 19 residues. Germline CDR1 reads SGHAT; CDR2 reads FQNNGV. J gave up 1 base and V 3 bases, and 10 bases lay outside the gene matches. This chain's CDR3 is CASSFYRGLAGGNTGELFF. DNA of the CDR3: TGTGCCAGCAGCTTTTACAGGGGGCTAGCGGGAGGGAACACCGGGGAGCTGTTTTTT.

The chain combines TRBV28 with TRBJ1-1; 8 bases are a match to TRBD1. Trimming at V came to 3 bases and at J to 3 bases, leaving 0 bases not matched to a gene. The CDR3 is 13 residues long. From germline, CDR1 is MDHEN and CDR2 SYDVKM. The CDR3 bases are TGTGCCAGCAGTTTGACAGGGGACACTGAAGCTTTCTTT. This sequence encodes CASSLTGDTEAFF. Looking up the rest from reference TRBV28 and TRBJ1-1 gives the full variable domain: DVKVTQSSRYLVKRTGEKVFLECVQDMDHENMFWYRQDPGLGLRLIYFSYDVKMKEKGDIPEGYSVSREKKERFSLILESASTNQTSMYLCASSLTGDTEAFFGQGTRLTVV.

The V gene is TRBV15, the J gene TRBJ2-5; TRBD2 matches at 7 bases. Germline CDR1 and CDR2: LNHNV and YYDKDF (reference sequence). Unmatched junction bases numbered 6, after V lost 1 base and J lost 4 bases. CDR3 size: 15 residues. CDR3 in amino acids: CATSRGQGGRETQYF. In DNA form, the CDR3 reads TGTGCCACCAGCAGAGGGCAAGGCGGGAGAGAGACCCAGTACTTC.